The 24 T cell receptor beta chains presented below share a single source sample, sequenced in a study of shared T cell receptors in the human thymus. Clones were sequenced by immunoSEQ multiplex PCR, and TCRdb holds only the in-frame ones, with some missing. This repertoire shows more than 300,000 clones, 85% to 95% found once; its top ten account for approximately 0.02%. Sequencing input: thymocytes. Source of these receptors: a human donor.

The J gene is TRBJ2-7, the V gene TRBV19; a possible D gene is TRBD2 (7 bases). The germline gives CDR1 LNHDA, CDR2 SQIVND (reference sequence). V lost 10 bases and J 5 bases, leaving 30 bases between the germline ends. The CDR3 contains 17 residues. This CDR3 reads CATHAGASAVRLDEQYF. CDR3 DNA sequence: TGTGCCACCCACGCGGGGGCCTCCGCGGTCCGGCTTGACGAGCAGTACTTC.

The V and J genes are TRBV9 and TRBJ2-2; 9 positions match TRBD2. CDR3 length: 15 amino acids. Losses at the gene ends were 6 bases for V and 5 bases for J; bases not matched to a gene: 8. Germline-derived CDR1 and CDR2 are SGDLS and YYNGEE. Here the CDR3 reads CASTDSGSGTGELFF. In DNA, the CDR3 is TGTGCCAGCACCGATAGCGGGAGCGGTACCGGGGAGCTGTTTTTT.

The V gene is TRBV11-2, the J gene TRBJ2-3; D gene uncertain. V was clipped by 4 bases and J by 4 bases, with 24 bases between them. Germline V gene data show CDR1 as SGHAT and CDR2 as FQNNGV. This CDR3 is built from 18 residues. CDR3 sequence: CASSSLTASAQSADTQYF. The DNA for the CDR3 is TGTGCCAGCAGCTCCCTCACAGCGTCGGCTCAGTCTGCAGATACGCAGTATTTT.

This clone has only one observation. The rearrangement joins TRBV6-1 to TRBJ2-5; D is unresolved. The V and J ends lost 1 base and 5 bases respectively, with 23 bases between them. The CDR3 consists of 18 residues. The germline V gene has CDR1 MNHNS and CDR2 SASEGT. The CDR3 here is CASSEVGCAAPFWETQYF. The CDR3 DNA reads as TGTGCCAGCAGTGAAGTAGGATGCGCGGCCCCTTTTTGGGAGACCCAGTACTTC.

This clone was recorded once. The CDR3 DNA sequence: TGCGCCAGCAGTAAACTTGATGGGGCCGCTACAAGCAAAAACATTCAGTACTTC. It specifies CASSKLDGAATSKNIQYF. The chain carries TRBV10-2 and TRBJ2-4; the D gene is possibly TRBD1 (5 bases). Germline CDR1 is WSHSY and CDR2 is SAAADI. V lost 5 bases and J lost 3, with 23 bases in between. This CDR3 comprises 18 residues.

The chain employs TRBV18 and TRBJ2-7, with D unresolved. Trimming shortened V by 2 bases and J by 5 bases, and 7 bases separated the two germline ends. CDR3 length: 12 amino acids. Germline V lookup: CDR1 KGHSH, CDR2 LQKENI. The DNA for the CDR3 is TGTGCCAGCTCACCAATAAGGCACGAGCAGTACTTC. Its translation is CASSPIRHEQYF.

The J gene is TRBJ2-6, the V gene TRBV19; 8 bases line up with TRBD2. The CDR3 contains 18 residues. The J segment lost 1 base and the V segment lost 7 bases, leaving 12 bases of the junction unmatched. The V gene's germline CDR1 is LNHDA and CDR2 SQIVND (reference sequence). This CDR3 reads CASIWSGGEPSGANVLTF. The CDR3, as DNA: TGTGCCAGTATTTGGTCGGGAGGGGAGCCTTCTGGGGCCAACGTCCTGACTTTC.

The chain's CDR3 is CASSEKTGVSRYTGELFF. CDR3 bases: TGTGCCAGCAGTGAAAAGACAGGGGTTAGCAGATACACCGGGGAGCTGTTTTTT. The chain joins TRBV2 to TRBJ2-2, with 8 bases aligning to TRBD1. CDR3 size: 18 residues. Germline values: CDR1 SNHLY, CDR2 FYNNEI. Germline trimming cut 2 bases from V and 3 bases from J; bases unmatched to any gene: 11.

V is TRBV7-2 and J is TRBJ2-3; the D is unclear. The CDR3 covers 17 residues. The V and J ends lost 1 base and 0 bases respectively, with 14 bases between them. CDR1 and CDR2 (germline): SGHTA, FQGNSA. DNA of the CDR3: TGTGCCAGCAGCTTAGTTTGGGTGGTGAGGAGCACAGATACGCAGTATTTT. This codes for CASSLVWVVRSTDTQYF.

The rearrangement links TRBV19 to TRBJ2-2; weak D call: TRBD2 (6 bases). Germline CDR1 and CDR2: LNHDA and SQIVND (reference sequence). The ends were cut back, 10 bases at V and 5 bases at J, with 23 bases in the middle. This CDR3 is 16 amino acids long. In DNA form, the CDR3 reads TGTGCCAAGAGACGCCGGGACTCCCCCAGGACCGGGGAGCTGTTTTTT. Protein: CAKRRRDSPRTGELFF.

Comment on this clone: Its ends do not fully match the called genes, so a read error is possible. The chain joins TRBV7-7 to TRBJ1-2; TRBD1 is a possible D gene (6 bases). The CDR3 has 15 amino acids. CDR1 is SSHAT, CDR2 FNYEAQ, per germline (reference sequence). The CDR3 region is CASSGDKKTNYGYTF. CDR3 DNA: TGTGCTAGCAGCGGGGACAAGAAAACTAACTATGGCTACACCTTC.

The V and J genes are TRBV2 and TRBJ2-4; D tentatively reads TRBD1 or TRBD2 (5 bases each). Germline CDR1 reads SNHLY; CDR2 reads FYNNEI. This CDR3 has 16 residues. The V end was cut by 6 bases, the J end by 0 bases, with 15 bases between. In nucleotides, the CDR3 is TGTGCCAGCAGGACGGTGGGGGTTTTAGCCAAAAACATTCAGTACTTC. Amino acid sequence: CASRTVGVLAKNIQYF. The entire variable domain, with the rest obtained from reference TRBV2 and TRBJ2-4, is as follows: EPEVTQTPSHQVTQMGQEVILRCVPISNHLYFYWYRQILGQKVEFLVSFYNNEISEKSEIFDDQFSVERPDGSNFTLKIRSTKLEDSAMYFCASRTVGVLAKNIQYFGAGTRLSVL.

The rearrangement joins TRBV7-2 to TRBJ2-3; TRBD2 agrees at 13 bases. The CDR3 length is 17 residues. The ends lost 3 bases at V and 4 bases at J; junction bases unmatched: 7. Germline V gives CDR1 SGHTA, CDR2 FQGNSA. The CDR3 here is CASSLGATSGRSDTQYF. The CDR3 DNA reads TGTGCCAGCAGCTTGGGGGCGACTAGCGGGAGGTCAGATACGCAGTATTTT.

The gene calls are TRBV25-1 and TRBJ2-5; D is undetermined. CDR1 MGHDK and CDR2 SYGVNS come from the germline V gene. The CDR3 is 15 amino acids. V was clipped by 5 bases and J by 0 bases, with 13 bases between them. CDR3 region: CASSPQDGNQETQYF. The CDR3, as DNA: TGTGCCAGCAGTCCCCAGGACGGCAACCAAGAGACCCAGTACTTC.

The chain is built from TRBV25-1 and TRBJ1-5; 7 bases fit TRBD1. Germline V gene sequence: CDR1 MGHDK, CDR2 SYGVNS. The CDR3 runs 14 residues. V lost 4 bases to trimming and J lost 0 bases; unmatched junction nucleotides: 0. CDR3 sequence reads: CASSGQGSNQPQHF. CDR3 DNA sequence: TGTGCCAGCAGTGGACAGGGTAGCAATCAGCCCCAGCATTTT. The full variable domain, with the rest looked up from reference TRBV25-1 and TRBJ1-5, is EADIYQTPRYLVIGTGKKITLECSQTMGHDKMYWYQQDPGMELHLIHYSYGVNSTEKGDLSSESTVSRIRTEHFPLTLESARPSHTSQYLCASSGQGSNQPQHFGDGTRLSIL.

The chain is built from TRBV6-4 and TRBJ1-1, with 7 bases aligning to TRBD1. Germline V lookup: CDR1 MRHNA, CDR2 SNTAGT. V lost 4 bases, J lost 2 bases, and 7 bases stayed unmatched. The CDR3 totals 15 residues. This CDR3 is CASSAGQRGNTEAFF. The CDR3 DNA sequence: TGTGCCAGCAGTGCGGGACAGCGAGGTAACACTGAAGCTTTCTTT.

This sequence joins TRBV4-2 and TRBJ2-1, with 7 bases aligning to TRBD2. The V and J ends lost 0 bases and 4 bases, in that order; junction bases with no gene match: 0. The length of the CDR3 is 14 residues. Germline V lookup: CDR1 LGHNA, CDR2 YNFKEQ. The CDR3 loop reads CASSQDSGYNEQFF. DNA for the CDR3: TGTGCCAGCAGCCAAGATAGCGGGTACAATGAGCAGTTCTTC.

The J gene is TRBJ2-7, the V gene TRBV19, with 11 bases identical to TRBD2. CDR3 length: 15 amino acids. Trimming removed 2 bases from V and 4 bases from J; junction bases left unmatched: 4. Germline CDR1 and CDR2: LNHDA and SQIVND (reference sequence). CDR3 DNA: TGTGCCAGTAGTATACTGACTAGCGGGATATACGAGCAGTACTTC. Amino acids: CASSILTSGIYEQYF.

The genes are TRBV4-2 and TRBJ1-2; TRBD1 agrees at 8 bases. Per germline, CDR1 LGHNA and CDR2 YNFKEQ. V trimming: 6 bases; J trimming: 4 bases; junction bases outside the gene matches: 16. This CDR3 is 17 amino acids long. Written as DNA, the CDR3 is TGTGCCAGCAGTTCACGGACAGGGAGAGTTTTGGTCTATGGCTACACCTTC. Translated, it gives CASSSRTGRVLVYGYTF.

J is TRBJ2-1 and V is TRBV6-6, with 9 bases that match TRBD2. V shed 0 bases and J 8 bases; nucleotides not matched to a gene: 5. This CDR3 is built from 15 residues. From germline, CDR1 is MNHNY and CDR2 SVGAGI (reference sequence). CDR3 amino acids: CASSYSSSGIYEQFF. CDR3 in DNA: TGTGCCAGCAGTTACTCCTCTAGCGGGATCTATGAGCAGTTCTTC.

V is TRBV9 and J is TRBJ2-2; TRBD2 aligns across 12 bases. The V segment lost 2 bases and the J segment 5 bases; nucleotides outside the gene matches: 13. Per germline, CDR1 SGDLS and CDR2 YYNGEE. The CDR3 spans 19 residues. DNA of the CDR3: TGTGCCAGCAGCGTTTACTTTGGACTAGCGGGACAGGGGACCGGGGAGCTGTTTTTT. Its translation is CASSVYFGLAGQGTGELFF.

J is TRBJ2-3 and V is TRBV7-2; TRBD2 matches 9 bases. With 4 bases clipped from V and 4 bases from J, the junction kept 9 bases outside the gene matches. Germline CDR1 reads SGHTA; CDR2 reads FQGNSA. The CDR3 has 16 amino acids. DNA for the CDR3: TGTGCCAGCAGCTACCGTAGCGGGAGTCGTCCAGATACGCAGTATTTT. Protein sequence: CASSYRSGSRPDTQYF.

The chain couples TRBV7-9 to TRBJ1-2; D is uncertain. Trimming removed 6 bases at V and 2 bases at J, with 16 bases between. CDR3 size: 15 residues. CDR1 and CDR2 (germline): SEHNR, FQNEAQ (reference sequence). As DNA, the CDR3 is TGTGCCAGCAGGATGGACCCGGGCTCGAACTATGGCTACACCTTC. It is translated as CASRMDPGSNYGYTF.

This chain joins TRBV5-6 and TRBJ1-5, with D possibly matching TRBD1 (5 bases). Germline assignment: CDR1 SGHDT and CDR2 YYEEEE. This CDR3 spans 14 amino acids. Trimming stripped 2 bases from V and 5 bases from J, with 11 bases between. CDR3: CASSFKQVDQPQHF. The DNA for the CDR3 is TGTGCCAGCAGCTTTAAACAGGTGGATCAGCCCCAGCATTTT.